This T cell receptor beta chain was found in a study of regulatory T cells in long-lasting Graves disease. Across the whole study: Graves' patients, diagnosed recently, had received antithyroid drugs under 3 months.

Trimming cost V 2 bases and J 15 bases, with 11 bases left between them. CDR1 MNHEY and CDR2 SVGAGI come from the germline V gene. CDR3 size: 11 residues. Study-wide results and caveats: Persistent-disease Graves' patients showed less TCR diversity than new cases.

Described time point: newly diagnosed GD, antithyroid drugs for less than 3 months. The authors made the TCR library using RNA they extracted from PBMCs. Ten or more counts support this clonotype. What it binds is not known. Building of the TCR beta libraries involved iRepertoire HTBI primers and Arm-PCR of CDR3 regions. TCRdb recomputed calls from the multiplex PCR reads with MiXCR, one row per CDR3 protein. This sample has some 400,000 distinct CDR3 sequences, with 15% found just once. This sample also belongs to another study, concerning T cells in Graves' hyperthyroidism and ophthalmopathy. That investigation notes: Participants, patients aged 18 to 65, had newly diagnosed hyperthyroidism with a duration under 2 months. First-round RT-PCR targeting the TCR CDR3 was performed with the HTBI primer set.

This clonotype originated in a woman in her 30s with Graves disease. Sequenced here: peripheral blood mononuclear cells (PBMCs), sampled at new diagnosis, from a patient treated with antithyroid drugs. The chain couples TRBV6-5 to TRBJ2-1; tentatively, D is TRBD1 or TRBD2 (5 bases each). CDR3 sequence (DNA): TGTGCCAGCAGTTACATGGGACGGAGGTTCTTC. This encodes CASSYMGRRFF.